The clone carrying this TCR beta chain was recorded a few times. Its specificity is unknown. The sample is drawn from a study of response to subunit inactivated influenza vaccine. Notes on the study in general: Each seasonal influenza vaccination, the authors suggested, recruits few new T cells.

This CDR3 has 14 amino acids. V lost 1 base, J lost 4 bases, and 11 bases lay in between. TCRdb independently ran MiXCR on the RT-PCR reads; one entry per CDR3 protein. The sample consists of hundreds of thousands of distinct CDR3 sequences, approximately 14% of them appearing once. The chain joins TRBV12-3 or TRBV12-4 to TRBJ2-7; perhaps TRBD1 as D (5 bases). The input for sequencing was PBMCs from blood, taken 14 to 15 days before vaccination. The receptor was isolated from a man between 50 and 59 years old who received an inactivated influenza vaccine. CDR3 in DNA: TGTGCCAGCAGTTTAGGAGGACATCAGTACGAGCAGTACTTC. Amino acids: CASSLGGHQYEQYF.